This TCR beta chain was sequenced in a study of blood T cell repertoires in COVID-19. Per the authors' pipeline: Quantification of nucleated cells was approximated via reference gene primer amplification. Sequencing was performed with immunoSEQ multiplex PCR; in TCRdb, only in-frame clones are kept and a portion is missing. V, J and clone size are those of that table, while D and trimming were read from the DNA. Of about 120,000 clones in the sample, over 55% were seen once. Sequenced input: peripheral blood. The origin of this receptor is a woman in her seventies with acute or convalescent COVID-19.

CDR3 bases: TGTGCCAGCAGTGTCGAAGGGGGCCTGAGGCATTTT. Residues: CASSVEGGLRHF. V usage is TRBV25-1 and J usage is TRBJ1-5; 7 bases agree with TRBD1. The CDR3 covers 12 residues. J gave up 15 bases and V 4 bases, and 9 bases lay outside the gene matches. Germline lookup yields CDR1 MGHDK and CDR2 SYGVNS.